The rows below give T cell receptor beta chains drawn from one sample of a study of technical replicates of blood from a few donors. Only in-frame clones appear in the TCRdb table, and some are missing; sequencing was by immunoSEQ multiplex PCR. The sample shows about 84,000 clones, approximately 97% of them seen only once. The sequenced sample was T cells isolated from PBMCs. These receptors were taken from a human donor in good health. The CDR3 runs from the conserved cysteine through the conserved F or W. Size tells how often a clone was seen (once, few, many) or the class of an expanded clone, and some rows leave it out.

V gene	clone size	J gene	CDR3 protein
TRBV5-7	NA	TRBJ2-2	CASSLDRDAGELFF
TRBV11-3	NA	TRBJ1-2	CASSLDSLYGYTF
TRBV7-9	NA	TRBJ1-1	CASIPSTGEAFF
TRBV7-9	NA	TRBJ2-7	CASSLTGSEQYF
TRBV11-2	NA	TRBJ1-2	CASSKAGPGGYTF
TRBV6-1	NA	TRBJ1-4	CASSWTSEKLFF
TRBV28	NA	TRBJ2-3	CASSDRGDTQYF
TRBV4-1	NA	TRBJ1-1	CASSPPGTENTEAFF
TRBV6-5	NA	TRBJ2-1	CASSYSRGGAYNEQFF
TRBV6-1	NA	TRBJ1-1	CASRRDSNTEAFF
TRBV5-5	NA	TRBJ2-7	CASSLTGSYEQYF
TRBV30	NA	TRBJ1-1	CAWSIRGTEAFF
TRBV19	NA	TRBJ2-7	CASSRGTGSSYEQYF
TRBV11-2	NA	TRBJ2-7	CASSFKDSYEQYF
TRBV7-9	NA	TRBJ2-2	CASSQGLAGGTGELFF
TRBV27	NA	TRBJ2-5	CASRTLAAVAPEETQYF
TRBV27	NA	TRBJ1-6	CASSLWSSYNSPLHF
TRBV18	NA	TRBJ1-1	CASSPRIETGENTEAFF
TRBV30	NA	TRBJ1-1	CAWSYGGAGNTEAFF
TRBV28	NA	TRBJ1-2	CASSISQNYGYTF
TRBV7-9	NA	TRBJ2-7	CASSADRVSYEQYF
TRBV11-3	once	TRBJ2-7	CASSWWRSYEQYF
TRBV5-1	NA	TRBJ2-7	CASSAGLTTLFTRNYEQYF
TRBV27	NA	TRBJ2-7	CASSLRGTYYEQYF
TRBV16	NA	TRBJ2-7	CASSQPGQGSYEQYF
TRBV6-5	NA	TRBJ2-3	CASSQSGGLGDTQYF